Below are 6 T cell receptor beta chains sequenced from a single sample in a study of blood T cell repertoires in COVID-19. The protocol was immunoSEQ multiplex PCR, while the TCRdb copy is restricted to in-frame clones and leaves out a portion. The table shows a few hundred thousand clones, with 85% to 90% occurring only once. Sequencing was carried out using PBMCs or T cells enriched from blood (not recorded which). The receptors here all came from a young woman who had recovered from COVID-19.

The V gene is TRBV5-6, the J gene TRBJ2-7; 10 bases fit TRBD2. This CDR3 is 17 amino acids long. Germline CDR1 is SGHDT and CDR2 is YYEEEE. The V segment lost 5 bases and the J segment 7 bases; nucleotides outside the gene matches: 18. As DNA, the CDR3 is TGTGCCAGCAGTTTTAGCGGGGGGTCCCTCTCCGGAGGGGAGCAGTACTTC. Its protein product is CASSFSGGSLSGGEQYF.

The V gene is TRBV21-1, the J gene TRBJ1-3. TRBV21-1 is assigned pseudogene status. CDR3 length: 15 residues. CDR3 in amino acids: CASSKKGGIGNTIYF. The CDR3 nucleotides read TGTGCCAGCAGCAAAAAGGGGGGGATCGGAAACACCATATATTTT.

This clone came up once. The V call is TRBV3-1 (or the pseudogene TRBV3-2), the J call TRBJ2-2, with a possible D match to TRBD1 (5 bases). The CDR3 covers 14 residues. V was shortened by 2 bases and J by 6 bases, with 10 bases between the two germline ends. CDR1 and CDR2 from the germline V gene are LGHDT and YNNKEL (reference sequence). The CDR3 reads CASSQQGRPGELFF. The CDR3 DNA reads as TGTGCCAGCAGCCAACAGGGTAGACCCGGGGAGCTGTTTTTT.

This chain links TRBV6-2 or TRBV6-3 with TRBJ2-7; 8 nucleotides line up with TRBD1. Trimming took 0 bases from V and 3 from J; bases not matched to a gene: 4. This CDR3 has 15 amino acids. Germline V CDR1 and CDR2: MNHEY, SVGEGT. CDR3 region: CASSYSGQALYEQYF. The CDR3 DNA is TGTGCCAGCAGTTACTCGGGACAGGCCCTCTACGAGCAGTACTTC.

The chain recombines TRBV29-1 with TRBJ1-1; D unclear. Trimming cost V 6 bases and J 1 base, with 6 bases left between them. CDR1 is SQVTM and CDR2 is ANQGSEA in the germline V gene. The CDR3 contains 11 residues. The CDR3 loop is CSVGKNTEAFF. For the CDR3, the DNA is TGCAGCGTCGGTAAGAACACTGAAGCTTTCTTT.

This chain links TRBV7-9 with TRBJ1-1; 8 bases match TRBD1. V gave up 4 bases and J gave up 1 base; unmatched junction bases: 5. The CDR3 covers 15 residues. Germline loops: CDR1 SEHNR, CDR2 FQNEAQ (reference sequence). The chain's CDR3 is CASSSRQGTNTEAFF. DNA of the CDR3: TGTGCCAGCAGCTCGAGACAGGGGACGAACACTGAAGCTTTCTTT.